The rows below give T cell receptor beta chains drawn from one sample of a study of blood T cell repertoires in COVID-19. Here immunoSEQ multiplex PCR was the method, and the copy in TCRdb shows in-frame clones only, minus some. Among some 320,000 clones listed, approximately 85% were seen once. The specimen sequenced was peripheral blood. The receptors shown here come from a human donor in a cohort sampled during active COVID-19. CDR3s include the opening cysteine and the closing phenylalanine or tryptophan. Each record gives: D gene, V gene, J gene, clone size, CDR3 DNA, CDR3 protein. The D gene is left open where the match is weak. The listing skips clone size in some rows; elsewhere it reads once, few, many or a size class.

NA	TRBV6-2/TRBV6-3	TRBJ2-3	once	TGTGCCAGCAGTTACTCCGAGGGATCCACAGATACGCAGTATTTT	CASSYSEGSTDTQYF
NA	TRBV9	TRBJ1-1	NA	TGTGCCAGCAGCCCAGGGTTGGACACTGAAGCTTTCTTT	CASSPGLDTEAFF
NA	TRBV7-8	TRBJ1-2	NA	TGTGCCAGCAGCTTCGGGGGGGGCTATGGCTACACCTTC	CASSFGGGYGYTF
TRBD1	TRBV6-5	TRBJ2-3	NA	TGTGCCAGCAAACGACAGGGTATGAGGACAGATACGCAGTATTTT	CASKRQGMRTDTQYF
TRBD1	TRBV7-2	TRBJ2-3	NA	TGTGCCAGCAGCTCCAGGGGGCTTGACACAGATACGCAGTATTTT	CASSSRGLDTDTQYF
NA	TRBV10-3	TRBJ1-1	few	TGTGCCATCAGTGGATCACAGGAATTGAACACTGAAGCTTTCTTT	CAISGSQELNTEAFF
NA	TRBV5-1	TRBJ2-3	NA	TGCGCCAGCAGCCCGAGAGGTGGAAGCACAGATACGCAGTATTTT	CASSPRGGSTDTQYF
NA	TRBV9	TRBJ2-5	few	TGTGCCAGCAGCTTGCCCGACGGGCAAGAGACCCAGTACTTC	CASSLPDGQETQYF
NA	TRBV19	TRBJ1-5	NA	TGTGCCAGTAGACCGAGGGTCAACAATCAGCCCCAGCATTTT	CASRPRVNNQPQHF
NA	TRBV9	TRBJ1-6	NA	TGTGCCAGCAGCGTAGGGGGGGGACAAGCTTCACCCCTCCACTTT	CASSVGGGQASPLHF
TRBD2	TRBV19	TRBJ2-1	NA	TGTGCCAGCGGGACTAGCGGGGGCATTAGGGATGAGCAGTTCTTC	CASGTSGGIRDEQFF
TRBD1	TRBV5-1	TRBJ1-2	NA	TGCGCCAGCAGCCCTAGCCGGGACAGTAAAGCTAACTATGGCTACACCTTC	CASSPSRDSKANYGYTF
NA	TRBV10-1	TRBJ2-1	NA	TGCGCCAGCAGCGACACGGGCGGGGGCCACAATGAGCAGTTCTTC	CASSDTGGGHNEQFF
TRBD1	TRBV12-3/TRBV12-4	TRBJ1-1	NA	TGTGCCAGCAGTCTAGGGACAGGCAAAGCTTTCTTT	CASSLGTGKAFF
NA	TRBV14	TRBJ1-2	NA	TGTGCCAGCAGCCAAGCACACCGCTATGGCTACACCTTC	CASSQAHRYGYTF
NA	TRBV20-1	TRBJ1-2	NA	TGCAGTGCTAGAGACGGGGAGGGCTACACCTTC	CSARDGEGYTF
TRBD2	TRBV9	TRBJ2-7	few	TGTGCCAGCAGCGGGGGGACTAGCGGGGCAAACCCCTACGAGCAGTACTTC	CASSGGTSGANPYEQYF
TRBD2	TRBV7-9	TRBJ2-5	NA	TGTGCCAGCCGAAAAGCGGGGATGGAGACCCAGTACTTC	CASRKAGMETQYF
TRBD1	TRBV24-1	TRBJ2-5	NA	TGTGCCACCAGTGAACCCACCGGGACAGGGGGAGAGACCCAGTACTTC	CATSEPTGTGGETQYF
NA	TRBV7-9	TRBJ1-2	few	TGTGCCAGCAGCTCTTCGGACAGTACCTATGGCTACACCTTC	CASSSSDSTYGYTF
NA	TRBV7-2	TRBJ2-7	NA	TGTGCCAGCAGCGCCCGAAGGGGGGGCGACGAGCAGTACTTC	CASSARRGGDEQYF
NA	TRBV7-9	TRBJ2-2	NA	TGTGCCAGCAGCTTAACCCTACCTCCCACCGGGGAGCTGTTTTTT	CASSLTLPPTGELFF
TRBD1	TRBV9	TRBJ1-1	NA	TGTGCCAGCAGATCGGGACAGGGGATTACTGAAGCTTTCTTT	CASRSGQGITEAFF
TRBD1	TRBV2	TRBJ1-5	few	TGTGCCAGCAAAGACAGGGGGCAAAGCAATCAGCCCCAGCATTTT	CASKDRGQSNQPQHF
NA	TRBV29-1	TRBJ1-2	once	TGCAGCGTTGAACTCGGGGATAACTATGGCTACACCTTC	CSVELGDNYGYTF
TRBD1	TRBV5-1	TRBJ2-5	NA	TGCGCCAGCAGCACTGGGACAGGGGGCGCAGAGACCCAGTACTTC	CASSTGTGGAETQYF
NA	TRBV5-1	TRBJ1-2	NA	TGCGCCAGCAGCTTGGAGAGGCCTAACCCCTATGGCTACACCTTC	CASSLERPNPYGYTF
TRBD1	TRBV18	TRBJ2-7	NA	TGTGCCAGCTCACCAACCGGGACAGGCTCCTACGAGCAGTACTTC	CASSPTGTGSYEQYF
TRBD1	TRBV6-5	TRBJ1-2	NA	TGTGCCAGCAGCAAGACAGGGTTAAGCGGCTACACCTTC	CASSKTGLSGYTF
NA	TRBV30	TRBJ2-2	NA	TGTGCCTGGAGGGAACGGGGGATCGGAACCGGGGAGCTGTTTTTT	CAWRERGIGTGELFF
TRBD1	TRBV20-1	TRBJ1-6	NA	TGCAGTGCTAGTAGGGACAGTACCTCCTATAATTCACCCCTCCACTTT	CSASRDSTSYNSPLHF
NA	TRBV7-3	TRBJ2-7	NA	TGTGCCAGCAGCTTACCCGGGGATGAGCAGTACTTC	CASSLPGDEQYF
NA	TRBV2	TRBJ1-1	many	TGTGCCAGCAGCGCGGGGCACACTGAAGCTTTCTTT	CASSAGHTEAFF
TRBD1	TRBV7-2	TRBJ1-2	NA	TGTGCCAGCAGAAGGGACAGGTCTGATGGCTACACCTTC	CASRRDRSDGYTF
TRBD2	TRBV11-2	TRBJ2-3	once	TGTGCCAGCAGCTCAGGGATTAGCGGGGGGGCTCAAGATACGCAGTATTTT	CASSSGISGGAQDTQYF
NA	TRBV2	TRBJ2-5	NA	TGTGCCAGCAGCACTAACCAAGAGACCCAGTACTTC	CASSTNQETQYF
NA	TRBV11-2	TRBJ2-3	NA	TGTGCCAGCAGGTTTGGACAAAGAGGAGATACGCAGTATTTT	CASRFGQRGDTQYF
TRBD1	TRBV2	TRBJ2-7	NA	TGTGCCAGCAGTGAGCAAGGGGGCGGCTACGAGCAGTACTTC	CASSEQGGGYEQYF
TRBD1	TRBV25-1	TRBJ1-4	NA	TGTGCCAGCAGTGGCTTCAGGCAGGGGGCAACTAATGAAAAACTGTTTTTT	CASSGFRQGATNEKLFF
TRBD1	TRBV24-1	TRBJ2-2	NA	TGTGCCACTCGGGACAGGGGAAGGCAGGACACCGGGGAGCTGTTTTTT	CATRDRGRQDTGELFF
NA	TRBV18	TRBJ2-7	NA	TGTGCCAGCTCACCGACAGTGGCCTCCTACGAGCAGTACTTC	CASSPTVASYEQYF
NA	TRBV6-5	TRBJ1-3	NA	TGTGCCAGCAGTTACGGCAGCTCTGGAAACACCATATATTTT	CASSYGSSGNTIYF
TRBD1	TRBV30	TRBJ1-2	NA	TGTGCCTGGGGGGGACAGGGCGCGGACTATGGCTACACCTTC	CAWGGQGADYGYTF
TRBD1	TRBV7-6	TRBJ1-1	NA	TGTGCCAGCAGCGTCCGACCCCCTGGGACAGGGGAAAGTGCTTTCTTT	CASSVRPPGTGESAFF
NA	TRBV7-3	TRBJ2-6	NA	TGTGCCAGCAGCATTCGACAGTCTGGGGCCAACGTCCTGACTTTC	CASSIRQSGANVLTF
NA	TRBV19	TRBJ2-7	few	TGTGCCAGTAGTACCGGGTTATACGAGCAGTACTTC	CASSTGLYEQYF